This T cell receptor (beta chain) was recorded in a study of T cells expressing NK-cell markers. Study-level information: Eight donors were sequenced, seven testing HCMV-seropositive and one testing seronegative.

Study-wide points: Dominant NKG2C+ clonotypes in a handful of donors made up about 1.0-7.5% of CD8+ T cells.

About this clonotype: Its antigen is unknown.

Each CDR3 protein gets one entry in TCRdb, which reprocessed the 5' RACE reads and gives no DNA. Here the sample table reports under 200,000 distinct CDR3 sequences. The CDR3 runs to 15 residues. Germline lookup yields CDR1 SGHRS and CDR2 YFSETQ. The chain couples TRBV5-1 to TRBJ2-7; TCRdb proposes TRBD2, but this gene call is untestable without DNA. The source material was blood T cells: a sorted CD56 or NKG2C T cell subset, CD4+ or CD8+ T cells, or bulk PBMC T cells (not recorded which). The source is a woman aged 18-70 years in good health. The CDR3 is CASSLGGLAGDEQYF.